This TCR beta chain was documented in a study of early T cells in non-severe SARS-CoV-2 infection. Study-wide results and caveats: Anti-spike CD8 responses were favored by VDJdb matching, which missed private and CD4 specificities.

The CDR3 covers 13 residues. With 0 bases removed from V and 7 bases from J, the gap between germline ends came to 11 bases. Per germline, CDR1 SGHRS and CDR2 YFSETQ. This clonotype came up many times. Its antigen is still unknown. Each cDNA molecule carried a unique molecular identifier. MiXCR, run by TCRdb on the 5' RACE reads, gives a single entry per CDR3 protein. The sample gives tens of thousands of distinct CDR3 sequences, about 15% of which show up once; roughly 6% is in the top ten. This sequence originates from an adult who was a healthcare worker with PCR-confirmed SARS-CoV-2 infection or an uninfected control (not recorded which). Sequenced material: whole blood. The chain recombines TRBV5-1 with TRBJ2-7; the D is unclear. The CDR3 bases are TGCGCCAGCAGCTTGGTAACCCTCGGGGAGCAGTACTTC. The encoded protein is CASSLVTLGEQYF.